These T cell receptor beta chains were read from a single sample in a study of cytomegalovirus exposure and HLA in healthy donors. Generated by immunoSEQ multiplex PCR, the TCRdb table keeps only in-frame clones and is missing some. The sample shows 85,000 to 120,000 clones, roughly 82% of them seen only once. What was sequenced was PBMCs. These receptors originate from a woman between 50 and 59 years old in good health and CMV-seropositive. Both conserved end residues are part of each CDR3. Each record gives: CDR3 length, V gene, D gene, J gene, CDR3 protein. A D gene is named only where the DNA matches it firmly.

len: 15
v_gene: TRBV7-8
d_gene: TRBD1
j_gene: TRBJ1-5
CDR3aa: CASTRGTGFYQPQHF

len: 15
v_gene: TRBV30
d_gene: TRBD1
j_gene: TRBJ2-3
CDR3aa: CAWSFGQGASNTQYF

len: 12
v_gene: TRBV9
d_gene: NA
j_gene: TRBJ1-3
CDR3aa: CASSPNGNTIYF

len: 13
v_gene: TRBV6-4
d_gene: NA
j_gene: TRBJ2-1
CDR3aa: CASSFDRNNEQFF

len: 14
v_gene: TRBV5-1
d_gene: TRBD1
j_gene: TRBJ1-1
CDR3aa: CASSPLTGDTEAFF

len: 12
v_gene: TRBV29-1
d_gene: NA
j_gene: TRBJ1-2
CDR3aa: CSVEDRSDGYTF

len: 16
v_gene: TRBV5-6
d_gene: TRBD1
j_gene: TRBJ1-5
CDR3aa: CASSSIDRDGSQPQHF

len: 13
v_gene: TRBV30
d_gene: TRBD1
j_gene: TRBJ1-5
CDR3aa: CAWSQGASQPQHF

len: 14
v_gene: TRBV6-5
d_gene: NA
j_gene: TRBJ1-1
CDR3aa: CASSLSRLGTEAFF

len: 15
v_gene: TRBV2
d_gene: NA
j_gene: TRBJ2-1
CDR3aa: CASSEAQLVNNEQFF

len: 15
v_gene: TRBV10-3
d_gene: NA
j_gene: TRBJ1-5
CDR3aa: CAISEEAGVGQPQHF

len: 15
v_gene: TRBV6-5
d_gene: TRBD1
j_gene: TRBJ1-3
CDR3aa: CASSRQGAFGNTIYF

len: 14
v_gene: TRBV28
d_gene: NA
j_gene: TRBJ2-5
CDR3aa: CASSRLHNQETQYF

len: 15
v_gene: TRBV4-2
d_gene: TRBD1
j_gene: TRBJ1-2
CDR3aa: CASSPGQEANYGYTF

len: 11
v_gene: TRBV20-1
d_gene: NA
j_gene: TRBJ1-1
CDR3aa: CSASRANEAFF

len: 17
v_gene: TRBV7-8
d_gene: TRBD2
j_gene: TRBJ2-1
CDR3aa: CASSWEAAGASYNEQFF

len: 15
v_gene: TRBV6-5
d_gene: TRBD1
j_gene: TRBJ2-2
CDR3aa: CASRGQGVVAGELFF

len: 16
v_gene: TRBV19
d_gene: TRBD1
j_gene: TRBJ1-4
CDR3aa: CASSRSFRGTNEKLFF

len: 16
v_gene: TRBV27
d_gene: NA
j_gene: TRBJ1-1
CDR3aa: CASSSSRHALNTEAFF

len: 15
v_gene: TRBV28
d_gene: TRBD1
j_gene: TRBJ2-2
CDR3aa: CASSSGTVNTGELFF

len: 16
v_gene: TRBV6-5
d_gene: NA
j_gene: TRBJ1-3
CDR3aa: CASSYWAGEGGNTIYF

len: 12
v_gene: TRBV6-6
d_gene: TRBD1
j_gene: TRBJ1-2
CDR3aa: CASSYRGLGYTF

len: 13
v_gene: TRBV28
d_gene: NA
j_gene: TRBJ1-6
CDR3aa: CASSDSFNSPLHF

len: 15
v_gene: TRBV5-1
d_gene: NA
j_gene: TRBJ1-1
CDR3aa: CASSLFRVGNTEAFF

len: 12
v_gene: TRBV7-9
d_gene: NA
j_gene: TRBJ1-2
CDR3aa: CSSARGAYGYTF

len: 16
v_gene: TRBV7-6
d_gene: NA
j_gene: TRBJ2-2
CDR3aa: CASSSYREPNTGELFF

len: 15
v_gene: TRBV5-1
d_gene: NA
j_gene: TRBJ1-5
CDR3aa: CASSLDGTRNQPQHF